This T cell receptor beta chain originates from a study of blood T cell dynamics during melanoma immunotherapy. Across the study: Patients with metastatic melanoma got pembrolizumab or nivolumab-ipilimumab as first-line care.

Data came from immunoSEQ multiplex PCR; TCRdb stores just in-frame clones and leaves some out. The sample lists about 10,000 clones, around 89% occurring once. About this clone: Its antigen is not known.

Study conclusions and caveats: At W3, later disease-control patients showed bifurcated PBMC repertoire changes, unlike progressors.

Time point here: pre-treatment baseline. Germline loops: CDR1 SGHVS, CDR2 FQNEAQ. The CDR3 runs to 13 residues. J was trimmed by 7 bases and V by 3 bases; bases with no gene match: 2. The rearrangement joins TRBV7-8 to TRBJ1-5; 8 bases match TRBD1. The sample consisted of blood, taken from a patient treated with checkpoint blockade. This TCR was sampled from a human donor with melanoma. The DNA of the CDR3 is TGTGCCAGCAGCTTGACAGGGGAACAGCCCCAGCATTTT. Amino acid sequence: CASSLTGEQPQHF. Variable domain in full (rest from reference TRBV7-8 and TRBJ1-5): GAGVSQSPRYKVAKRGQDVALRCDPISGHVSLFWYQQALGQGPEFLTYFQNEAQLDKSGLPSDRFFAERPEGSVSTLKIQRTQQEDSAVYLCASSLTGEQPQHFGDGTRLSIL.